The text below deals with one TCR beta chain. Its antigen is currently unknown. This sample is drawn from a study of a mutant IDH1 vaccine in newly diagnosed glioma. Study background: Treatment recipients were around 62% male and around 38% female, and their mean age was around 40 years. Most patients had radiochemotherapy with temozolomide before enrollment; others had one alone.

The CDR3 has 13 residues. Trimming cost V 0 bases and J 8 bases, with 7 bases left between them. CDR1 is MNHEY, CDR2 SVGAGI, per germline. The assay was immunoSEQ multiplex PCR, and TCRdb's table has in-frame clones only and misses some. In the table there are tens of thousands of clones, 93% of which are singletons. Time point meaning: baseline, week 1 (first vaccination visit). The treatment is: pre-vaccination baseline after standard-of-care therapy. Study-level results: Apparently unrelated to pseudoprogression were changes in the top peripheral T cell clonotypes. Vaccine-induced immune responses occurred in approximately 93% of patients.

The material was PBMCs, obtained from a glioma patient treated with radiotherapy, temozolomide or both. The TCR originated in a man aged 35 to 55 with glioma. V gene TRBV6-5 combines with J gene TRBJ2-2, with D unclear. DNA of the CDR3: TGTGCCAGCAGTTACTCGATCTCTGGGGAGCTGTTTTTT. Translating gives CASSYSISGELFF.